The entry below gives a single T cell receptor beta chain sequence along with its context. The entry originates in a study of shared T cell receptors in the human thymus. Clones were read by immunoSEQ multiplex PCR, and TCRdb kept only the in-frame ones, dropping some. The sample lists some 700,000 clones, roughly 90% seen once, with 0.0095% to 0.011% in the top ten. The CDR3 is 17 residues long. The ends lost 2 bases at V and 4 bases at J; junction bases unmatched: 17. Germline CDR1 GTSNPN, CDR2 SVGIG (reference sequence). A further study also used this sample, focusing on human thymus T cells. That source reports: Thymic as well as blood repertoires seemed to favor certain V and J genes unevenly. Among unrelated individuals, related research reported thymic repertoires that overlapped highly.

The V and J genes are TRBV30 and TRBJ2-7; 7 bases line up with TRBD1. The clonotype was recovered from a boy in the first two years of life with a congenital heart defect. Sequencing was performed on thymocytes. CDR3: CAWSRPLARGLGYEQYF. For the CDR3, the DNA is TGTGCCTGGAGTCGGCCCCTGGCAAGGGGGCTGGGTTACGAGCAGTACTTC.